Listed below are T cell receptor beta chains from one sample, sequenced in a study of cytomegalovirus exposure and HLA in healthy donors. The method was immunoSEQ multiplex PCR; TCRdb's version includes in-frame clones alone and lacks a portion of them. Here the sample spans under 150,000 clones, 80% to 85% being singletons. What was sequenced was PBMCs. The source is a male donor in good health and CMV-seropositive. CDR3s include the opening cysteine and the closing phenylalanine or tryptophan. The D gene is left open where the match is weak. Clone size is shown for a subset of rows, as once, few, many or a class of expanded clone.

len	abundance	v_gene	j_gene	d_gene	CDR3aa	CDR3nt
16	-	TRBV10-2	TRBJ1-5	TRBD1	CASSELLGTGNQPQHF	TGCGCCAGCAGTGAGTTATTAGGGACAGGGAATCAGCCCCAGCATTTT
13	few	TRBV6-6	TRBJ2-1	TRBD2	CASSKTSGDEQFF	TGTGCCAGCAGCAAGACTAGCGGGGATGAGCAGTTCTTC
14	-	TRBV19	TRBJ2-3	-	CASSNLLSTDTQYF	TGTGCCAGTAGTAATCTCCTGAGCACAGATACGCAGTATTTT
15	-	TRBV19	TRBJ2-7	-	CASSIEGGFSYEQYF	TGTGCCAGTAGTATAGAAGGGGGATTCTCCTACGAGCAGTACTTC
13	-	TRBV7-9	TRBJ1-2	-	CASSLGDAYGYTF	TGTGCCAGCAGTCTAGGAGACGCCTATGGCTACACCTTC
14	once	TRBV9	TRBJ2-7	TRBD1	CASSVAQGAYEQYF	TGTGCCAGCAGCGTAGCGCAGGGGGCTTACGAGCAGTACTTC
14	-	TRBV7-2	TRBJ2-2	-	CASSFRGQTGELFF	TGTGCCAGCAGCTTCCGCGGACAGACCGGGGAGCTGTTTTTT
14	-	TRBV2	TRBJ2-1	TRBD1	CASSGDRGSHEQFF	TGTGCCAGCAGTGGGGACAGGGGGAGCCATGAGCAGTTCTTC
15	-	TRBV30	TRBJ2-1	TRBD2	CAWTTGTSGYNEQFF	TGTGCCTGGACGACCGGGACTAGCGGCTACAATGAGCAGTTCTTC
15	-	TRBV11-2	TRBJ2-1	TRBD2	CASSLGAGPVNEQFF	TGTGCCAGCAGCTTAGGAGCGGGACCGGTGAATGAGCAGTTCTTC
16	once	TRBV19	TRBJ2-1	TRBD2	CASSIPTGLAGNEQFF	TGTGCCAGTAGTATCCCCACGGGACTAGCGGGCAATGAGCAGTTCTTC
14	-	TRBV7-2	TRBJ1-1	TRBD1	CASSLSGQGRSAFF	TGTGCCAGCAGCTTATCGGGACAGGGTCGTTCGGCTTTCTTT
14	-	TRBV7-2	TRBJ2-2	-	CASSLGLSTGELFF	TGTGCCAGCAGCCTAGGACTATCCACCGGGGAGCTGTTTTTT
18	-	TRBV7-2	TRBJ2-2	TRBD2	CASSLLRLAGPYTGELFF	TGTGCCAGCAGCTTACTTAGACTAGCGGGACCCTACACCGGGGAGCTGTTTTTT
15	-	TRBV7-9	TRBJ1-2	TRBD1	CASSSHRGDDYGYTF	TGTGCCAGCAGCTCTCACAGGGGCGATGACTATGGCTACACCTTC
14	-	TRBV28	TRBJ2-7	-	CASSSAARAYEQYF	TGTGCCAGCAGTTCTGCGGCACGAGCCTACGAGCAGTACTTC
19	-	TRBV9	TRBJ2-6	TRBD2	CASSAGTSGEGSGANVLTF	TGTGCCAGCAGCGCCGGGACTAGCGGAGAGGGTTCTGGGGCCAACGTCCTGACTTTC
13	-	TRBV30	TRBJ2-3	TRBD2	CAWSSGNPDTQYF	TGTGCCTGGTCTAGCGGGAACCCAGATACGCAGTATTTT
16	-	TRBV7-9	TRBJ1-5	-	CASSLDAGRPNQPQHF	TGTGCCAGCAGCTTAGATGCAGGGAGGCCCAATCAGCCCCAGCATTTT